This TCR beta chain derives from a study of OX40 agonist ivuxolimab in advanced cancers. Study in general: Every 2 weeks, patients received ivuxolimab intravenously, dosed at 0.01 to 10 mg/kg.

General observations from the study: Normalized expansion of T-cell clones was also low for some nonresponders. Specificity for antigen went undetermined in the expanded peripheral T cells.

The repertoire was sequenced with immunoSEQ multiplex PCR; TCRdb's copy has only in-frame clones and lacks some. Of nearly 110,000 clones in the sample, 90% were seen once. V shed 0 bases and J shed 1 base, with 4 bases lying between them. The CDR3 is 14 residues long. Germline V gives CDR1 SGHRS, CDR2 YFSETQ. Concerning this clone itself: Its antigen is not identified. The same CDR3 also results from other DNA sequences found in this sample.

This TCR was recovered from an adult with an advanced solid tumor such as melanoma, head and neck, liver or kidney cancer. The sequencing here drew on CD4+ or CD8+ T cells sorted from blood, taken in a trial of the OX40 agonist ivuxolimab. The chain has TRBV5-1 and TRBJ2-2; D call uncertain. The CDR3 DNA follows: TGCGCCAGCAGCTTGGGACAGAACACCGGGGAGCTGTTTTTT. This sequence encodes CASSLGQNTGELFF.